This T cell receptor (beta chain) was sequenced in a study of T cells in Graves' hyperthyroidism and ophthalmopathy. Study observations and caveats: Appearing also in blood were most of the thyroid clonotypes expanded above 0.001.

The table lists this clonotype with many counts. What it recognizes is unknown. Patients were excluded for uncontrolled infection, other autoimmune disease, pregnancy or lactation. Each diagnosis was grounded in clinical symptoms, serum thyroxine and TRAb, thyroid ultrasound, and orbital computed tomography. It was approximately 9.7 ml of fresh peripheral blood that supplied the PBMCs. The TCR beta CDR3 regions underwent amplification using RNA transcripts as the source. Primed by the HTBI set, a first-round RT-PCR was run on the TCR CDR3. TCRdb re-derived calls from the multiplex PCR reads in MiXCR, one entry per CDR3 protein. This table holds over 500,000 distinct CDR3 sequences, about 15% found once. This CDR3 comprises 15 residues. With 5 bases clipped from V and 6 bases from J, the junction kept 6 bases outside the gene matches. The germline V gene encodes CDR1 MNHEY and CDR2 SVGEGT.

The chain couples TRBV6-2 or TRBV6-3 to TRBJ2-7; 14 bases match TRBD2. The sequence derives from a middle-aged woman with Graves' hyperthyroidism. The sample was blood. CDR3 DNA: TGTGCCAGCAGTCCCGGGACTAGCGGGAGTGGCGAGCAGTACTTC. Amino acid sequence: CASSPGTSGSGEQYF.